The source of this T cell receptor (beta chain) is a study of blood T cell repertoires in COVID-19. Across the whole study: Both acute and convalescent COVID-19 samples were obtained from the United States, Italy and Spain. PBMCs, B-cell-depleted T cells, or T cells provided the cDNA or gDNA that made up the material.

In the authors' workflow: Estimation of nucleated cell counts relied on the amplification of reference gene primers. The method was immunoSEQ multiplex PCR; TCRdb's version includes in-frame clones alone and lacks a portion of them. That table furnishes V, J and clone size, whereas the DNA furnished D and trimming. The repertoire holds around 41,000 clones, with approximately 85% as singletons. There are 15 residues in the CDR3. V lost 1 base and J lost 1; bases outside the gene matches: 1. The germline CDR1 and CDR2 sequences are KGHSH and LQKENI. This chain uses TRBV18 with TRBJ2-1; 7 positions agree with TRBD1. The sequence was collected from a human donor in a cohort sampled during active COVID-19. Source material: peripheral blood. CDR3 nucleotides: TGTGCCAGCTCACCACTCAGGGGGTCCTACAATGAGCAGTTCTTC. This encodes CASSPLRGSYNEQFF.